The rows below give T cell receptor beta chains drawn from one sample of a study of blood T cell repertoires in COVID-19. The table came from immunoSEQ multiplex PCR; TCRdb's copy has only in-frame clones and leaves some out. The sample holds about 230,000 clones, around 83% seen once. Material: peripheral blood. The receptors were sampled from a middle-aged man with acute or convalescent COVID-19. The CDR3 runs from the conserved cysteine through the conserved F or W. The D gene is left open where the match is weak. Some rows mark clone size as missing; the rest say once, few, many or name a class of expanded clone.

cdr3_nt: TGTGCCAGCAGGCCAGGCCTCTGGCCCTACGAGCAGTACTTC
cdr3_aa: CASRPGLWPYEQYF
d_call: .
v_call: TRBV6-5
clone_size: .
j_call: TRBJ2-7

cdr3_nt: TGTGCCAGCAGTTACAGGGGGCCCATGATCAATTCTAACTATGGCTACACCTTC
cdr3_aa: CASSYRGPMINSNYGYTF
d_call: TRBD1
v_call: TRBV7-9
clone_size: .
j_call: TRBJ1-2

cdr3_nt: TGTGCCAGCAGCGTAGAGGGGATGGGTGAAGCTTTCTTT
cdr3_aa: CASSVEGMGEAFF
d_call: .
v_call: TRBV9
clone_size: .
j_call: TRBJ1-1

cdr3_nt: TGTGCCTGGGCCAAGCCACCCCTCCACTTT
cdr3_aa: CAWAKPPLHF
d_call: .
v_call: TRBV30
clone_size: .
j_call: TRBJ1-6

cdr3_nt: TGCGCCAGCAGCTCGGGACAGACCTCCTACAATGAGCAGTTCTTC
cdr3_aa: CASSSGQTSYNEQFF
d_call: TRBD1
v_call: TRBV5-1
clone_size: .
j_call: TRBJ2-1

cdr3_nt: TGTGCCAGCAGCCCTAAATCAGGGGGTCTGTCCTACGAGCAGTACTTC
cdr3_aa: CASSPKSGGLSYEQYF
d_call: TRBD1
v_call: TRBV6-2/TRBV6-3
clone_size: .
j_call: TRBJ2-7

cdr3_nt: TGTGCCAGTAGTCTATCCCCCGGGGGTCGGCGAGAGACCCAGTACTTC
cdr3_aa: CASSLSPGGRRETQYF
d_call: .
v_call: TRBV19
clone_size: .
j_call: TRBJ2-5

cdr3_nt: TGTGCCAGTTCCGGGACAGGGGCCTCGGACGAGCAGTTCTTC
cdr3_aa: CASSGTGASDEQFF
d_call: TRBD1
v_call: TRBV25-1
clone_size: .
j_call: TRBJ2-1

cdr3_nt: TGTGCCATCAGTGAGTCTAGCGGGCCTACCACAGATACGCAGTATTTT
cdr3_aa: CAISESSGPTTDTQYF
d_call: TRBD2
v_call: TRBV10-3
clone_size: .
j_call: TRBJ2-3

cdr3_nt: TGCAGCACTAGTCAGAACAGGGAAGAAGCTTTCTTT
cdr3_aa: CSTSQNREEAFF
d_call: .
v_call: TRBV20-1
clone_size: .
j_call: TRBJ1-1

cdr3_nt: TGTGCCAGCAGCACCGGAGGTTCCACCGGGGAGCTGTTTTTT
cdr3_aa: CASSTGGSTGELFF
d_call: .
v_call: TRBV7-2
clone_size: .
j_call: TRBJ2-2

cdr3_nt: TGCGCCAGCAGGAGACAGGGTCCAAACACTGAAGCTTTCTTT
cdr3_aa: CASRRQGPNTEAFF
d_call: TRBD1
v_call: TRBV10-2
clone_size: .
j_call: TRBJ1-1

cdr3_nt: TGTGCCATCAGTCAGGGGGCGCAGGACAACTATGGCTACACCTTC
cdr3_aa: CAISQGAQDNYGYTF
d_call: TRBD1
v_call: TRBV10-3
clone_size: .
j_call: TRBJ1-2

cdr3_nt: TGTGCCAGCAGTTTAAGGGGCCGGTGGGCTGAAGCTTTCTTT
cdr3_aa: CASSLRGRWAEAFF
d_call: .
v_call: TRBV27
clone_size: .
j_call: TRBJ1-1

cdr3_nt: TGTGCCAGCAGCTTGAGTGGACTAGCGGCCAATGAGCAGTTCTTC
cdr3_aa: CASSLSGLAANEQFF
d_call: TRBD2
v_call: TRBV5-6
clone_size: .
j_call: TRBJ2-1

cdr3_nt: TGTGCCAGCAGTCTATCGACAGGTTTTGACTATGGCTACACCTTC
cdr3_aa: CASSLSTGFDYGYTF
d_call: .
v_call: TRBV2
clone_size: .
j_call: TRBJ1-2

cdr3_nt: TGTGCCTGGTCGACTGGGGTAAGGCAGGGCTTCCAGCCCCAGCATTTT
cdr3_aa: CAWSTGVRQGFQPQHF
d_call: .
v_call: TRBV30
clone_size: .
j_call: TRBJ1-5

cdr3_nt: TGCGCCAGCAGCGTGGGACAGCACTATGGCTACACCTTC
cdr3_aa: CASSVGQHYGYTF
d_call: TRBD1
v_call: TRBV5-1
clone_size: once
j_call: TRBJ1-2

cdr3_nt: TGTGCCAGTAGTATCAACAGGGAGGGCTCTGAAGCTTTCTTT
cdr3_aa: CASSINREGSEAFF
d_call: .
v_call: TRBV19
clone_size: .
j_call: TRBJ1-1

cdr3_nt: TGTGCCAGCTTCAGGGGAACTAATGAAAAACTGTTTTTT
cdr3_aa: CASFRGTNEKLFF
d_call: .
v_call: TRBV2
clone_size: .
j_call: TRBJ1-4

cdr3_nt: TGTGCCAGTAGTGCCGGGACAGGGTACACTGAAGCTTTCTTT
cdr3_aa: CASSAGTGYTEAFF
d_call: TRBD1
v_call: TRBV19
clone_size: .
j_call: TRBJ1-1

cdr3_nt: TGCGCCAGCAGCTTGGCAGGGACAGGTGGTTCGGGTACGCAGTATTTT
cdr3_aa: CASSLAGTGGSGTQYF
d_call: TRBD1
v_call: TRBV5-1
clone_size: .
j_call: TRBJ2-3

cdr3_nt: TGTGCCAGCTGCCTGGGAGGGGACTCTAGATTGTTCTTC
cdr3_aa: CASCLGGDSRLFF
d_call: TRBD2
v_call: TRBV28
clone_size: .
j_call: TRBJ2-1

cdr3_nt: TGTGCCAGCAGGGGACAGGGTCCCTATGGCTACACCTTC
cdr3_aa: CASRGQGPYGYTF
d_call: TRBD1
v_call: TRBV12-3/TRBV12-4
clone_size: .
j_call: TRBJ1-2

cdr3_nt: TGTGCCAGCAGCCGGGACTGGACTAGCGGGGGGGAGACCCAGTACTTC
cdr3_aa: CASSRDWTSGGETQYF
d_call: TRBD2
v_call: TRBV11-2
clone_size: .
j_call: TRBJ2-5

cdr3_nt: TGTGCCAGCAGCCTCCAGGGAGGGAACACCGGGGAGCTGTTTTTT
cdr3_aa: CASSLQGGNTGELFF
d_call: .
v_call: TRBV11-3
clone_size: .
j_call: TRBJ2-2

cdr3_nt: TGCGCCAGCAGCCCTCGTCCAGCGGGGGCCGGGGATACGCAGTATTTT
cdr3_aa: CASSPRPAGAGDTQYF
d_call: TRBD2
v_call: TRBV5-1
clone_size: .
j_call: TRBJ2-3

cdr3_nt: TGCGCCAGCCGGACAGGGGGGTGGACCGGGGAGCTGTTTTTT
cdr3_aa: CASRTGGWTGELFF
d_call: TRBD1
v_call: TRBV10-2
clone_size: .
j_call: TRBJ2-2

cdr3_nt: TGTGCCTGGAGGGAAAGCGGGGGGGGCACAGATACGCAGTATTTT
cdr3_aa: CAWRESGGGTDTQYF
d_call: TRBD2
v_call: TRBV30
clone_size: once
j_call: TRBJ2-3

cdr3_nt: TGTGCCAGCCGGCCGGGTGCGGAGACCCAGTACTTC
cdr3_aa: CASRPGAETQYF
d_call: .
v_call: TRBV18
clone_size: once
j_call: TRBJ2-5

cdr3_nt: TGTGCCATCAGAGGGACAGGGGAGGAGACCCAGTACTTC
cdr3_aa: CAIRGTGEETQYF
d_call: TRBD1
v_call: TRBV10-3
clone_size: .
j_call: TRBJ2-5

cdr3_nt: TGTGCCAGCAGCTTACTAGCGGGGCTTCACAATGAGCAGTTCTTC
cdr3_aa: CASSLLAGLHNEQFF
d_call: TRBD2
v_call: TRBV7-6
clone_size: .
j_call: TRBJ2-1

cdr3_nt: TGTGCCAGCCGTCTACAGGGAGCACATCAGCCCCAGCATTTT
cdr3_aa: CASRLQGAHQPQHF
d_call: .
v_call: TRBV19
clone_size: .
j_call: TRBJ1-5

cdr3_nt: TGTGCCAGCACTTCACAGGGGGATGGCTACTTC
cdr3_aa: CASTSQGDGYF
d_call: TRBD1
v_call: TRBV2
clone_size: .
j_call: TRBJ1-2

cdr3_nt: TGTGCCAGCAGACCCCTACAGGGCACCAAAAACATTCAGTACTTC
cdr3_aa: CASRPLQGTKNIQYF
d_call: .
v_call: TRBV28
clone_size: few
j_call: TRBJ2-4

cdr3_nt: TGTGCCAGCAGTCCCTCAGGAAGCGGGGGCTACAATGAGCAGTTCTTC
cdr3_aa: CASSPSGSGGYNEQFF
d_call: TRBD2
v_call: TRBV28
clone_size: .
j_call: TRBJ2-1

cdr3_nt: TGTGCCAGCAGCGCACTTATACAGGGGTCCCAAGAGACCCAGTACTTC
cdr3_aa: CASSALIQGSQETQYF
d_call: TRBD1
v_call: TRBV5-6
clone_size: .
j_call: TRBJ2-5

cdr3_nt: TGCGCCAGCAGCTTGGACTTTAACTATGGCTACACCTTC
cdr3_aa: CASSLDFNYGYTF
d_call: .
v_call: TRBV5-1
clone_size: once
j_call: TRBJ1-2

cdr3_nt: TGTGCCAGCAGTGTATTAAACACTGAAGCTTTCTTT
cdr3_aa: CASSVLNTEAFF
d_call: .
v_call: TRBV12-3/TRBV12-4
clone_size: .
j_call: TRBJ1-1

cdr3_nt: TGTGCCAGCAGCTTACGCGACAGGGGACAGACCCAGTACTTC
cdr3_aa: CASSLRDRGQTQYF
d_call: TRBD1
v_call: TRBV7-9
clone_size: .
j_call: TRBJ2-5

cdr3_nt: TGTGCCAGCAGCCAAGGCGGCTCTGGGGCCAACGTCCTGACTTTC
cdr3_aa: CASSQGGSGANVLTF
d_call: .
v_call: TRBV4-2
clone_size: .
j_call: TRBJ2-6

cdr3_nt: TGTGCCACCAGCAGAGATTGGCAGGTCAATCAGCCCCAGCATTTT
cdr3_aa: CATSRDWQVNQPQHF
d_call: .
v_call: TRBV15
clone_size: .
j_call: TRBJ1-5